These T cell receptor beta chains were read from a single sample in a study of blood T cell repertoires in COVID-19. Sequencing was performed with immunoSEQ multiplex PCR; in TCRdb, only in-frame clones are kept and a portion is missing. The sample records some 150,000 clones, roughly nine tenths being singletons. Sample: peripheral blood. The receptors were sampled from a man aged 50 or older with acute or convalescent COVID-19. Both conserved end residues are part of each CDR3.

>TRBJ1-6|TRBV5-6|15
CASSLGGQYNSPLHF
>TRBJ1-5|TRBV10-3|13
CATQGVRNQPQHF
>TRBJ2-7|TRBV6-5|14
CASSPGDFFYEQYF
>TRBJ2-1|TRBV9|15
CASSGPQGGYNEQFF
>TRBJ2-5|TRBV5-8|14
CASSLSSNQETQYF
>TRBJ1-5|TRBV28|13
CASTGTVYQPQHF
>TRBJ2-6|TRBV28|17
CASSLRDRVAGANVLTF
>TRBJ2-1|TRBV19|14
CASSIGTGSLGQFF
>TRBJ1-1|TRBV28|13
CATRRGRGTEAFF
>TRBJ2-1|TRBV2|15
CASSRQGAGAIEQFF
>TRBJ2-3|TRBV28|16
CASSLSGLRSTDTQYF
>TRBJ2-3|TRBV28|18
CASSFWLASGGTTDTQYF
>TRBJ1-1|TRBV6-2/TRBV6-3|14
CASSPDRGRTEAFF
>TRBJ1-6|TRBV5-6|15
CASSAGTGFNSPLHF
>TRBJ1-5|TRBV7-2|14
CASSWGVGSQPQHF
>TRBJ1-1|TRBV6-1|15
CASSEWTGGNTEAFF
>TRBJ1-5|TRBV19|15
CASRYGQGPNQPQHF
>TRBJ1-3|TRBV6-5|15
CASSYSDRAGNTIYF
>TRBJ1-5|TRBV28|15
CASSLGTGNNQPQHF
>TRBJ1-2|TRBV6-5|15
CASSPAAITNYGYTF
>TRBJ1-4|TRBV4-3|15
CASSQQGAANEKLFF
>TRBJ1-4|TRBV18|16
CASSPPPARVFEKLFF
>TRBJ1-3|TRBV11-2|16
CASSPPGGGSGNTIYF
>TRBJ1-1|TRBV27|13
CASSFSRSTEAFF
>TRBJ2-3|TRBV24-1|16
CATSDPGRTSTDTQYF
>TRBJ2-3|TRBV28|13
CAGRDSRTDTQYF